A single sample gave rise to the 18 T cell receptor beta chains below, sequenced in a study of CXCR3-negative and CXCR3-positive naive CD8 T cells. Study-wide points: CXCR3-positive naive cells carried more hydrophobic TRB CDR3s than CXCR3-negative naive cells did.

No cognate antigen is known for these TCRs. UMI labels and 5' RACE were used to prepare the TRB cDNA libraries. TCRdb re-called the 5' RACE reads, yielding one record per CDR3 amino acid sequence without DNA. The specimen's table records 140,000 to 150,000 distinct CDR3 sequences. Sample: naive CXCR3+ CD8+ T cells from blood. Subset: CD45RO-CCR7+CD27+CD95- naive CD8+ T cells expressing CXCR3 (TNR3+). These receptors all come from a human donor in good health. Some clones in this sample may be carry-over from other donors' samples.

CDR3 amino acids: CSVDTTGTRDYEQYF. The chain combines TRBV29-1 with TRBJ2-7; TCRdb calls TRBD1, which cannot be checked without DNA. The CDR3 totals 15 residues. From germline, CDR1 is SQVTM and CDR2 ANQGSEA.

V and J are TRBV6-5 and TRBJ2-7; TCRdb's D call, TRBD1, is unchecked because there is no DNA. The CDR3 loop spans 14 amino acids. Germline values: CDR1 MNHEY, CDR2 SVGAGI. The CDR3 loop is CASSPVAPSYEQYF.

This sequence joins TRBV7-9 and TRBJ2-3; TCRdb outputs TRBD1, but without DNA this stays unchecked. There are 15 residues in the CDR3. Germline lookup yields CDR1 SEHNR and CDR2 FQNEAQ (reference sequence). CDR3 residues: CASSTGDSRTDTQYF.

The chain joins TRBV28 to TRBJ2-7; TCRdb's D call of TRBD2 is untestable without DNA. Germline-derived CDR1 and CDR2 are MDHEN and SYDVKM. The CDR3 length is 13 residues. The CDR3 loop is CASSPRGLPNQYF.

The V call is TRBV5-4, the J call TRBJ1-2; absent DNA, TCRdb's TRBD1 call cannot be checked. This CDR3 has 14 residues. Germline CDR1 and CDR2: SGHNT and YYREEE (reference sequence). The CDR3 protein is CASTPLGTGDGYTF.

CDR3 loop: CAVGLAYNEQFF. The chain carries TRBV25-1 and TRBJ2-1. The CDR3 totals 12 residues. Germline V gives CDR1 MGHDK, CDR2 SYGVNS.

This chain joins TRBV6-5 and TRBJ2-1; the D call from TCRdb, TRBD2, cannot be confirmed without DNA. The CDR3 covers 13 residues. The germline V gene has CDR1 MNHEY and CDR2 SVGAGI. CDR3 region: CASSYSAGGEQFF.

The V call is TRBV12-3 or TRBV12-4, the J call TRBJ2-2. The CDR3 extends over 16 amino acids. CDR3 sequence reads: CASSLRIGANTGELFF.

The rearrangement uses TRBV6-2 or TRBV6-3 and TRBJ2-1; TCRdb indicates TRBD2, and absent DNA this call remains unverified. The germline V gene has CDR1 MNHEY and CDR2 SVGEGT. The CDR3 has 17 amino acids. The CDR3 spells CASSYSIPTSGADEQFF.

V and J are TRBV6-2 or TRBV6-3 and TRBJ2-6. Germline V CDR1 and CDR2: MNHEY, SVGEGT. This CDR3 spans 15 amino acids. The CDR3: CASSKQGSGANVLTF.

This chain uses TRBV7-9 with TRBJ1-1; TCRdb outputs TRBD1, but without DNA this stays unchecked. CDR1 and CDR2 from the germline V gene are SEHNR and FQNEAQ (reference sequence). This CDR3 has 13 amino acids. Here the CDR3 reads CASSLEDSTEAFF.

V gene TRBV12-3 or TRBV12-4 combines with J gene TRBJ1-3; TCRdb names TRBD1, which stays unverified in the absence of DNA. The CDR3 length is 16 residues. CDR3 loop: CASSLTVGGSGNTIYF.

This chain uses TRBV11-2 with TRBJ2-3; the TCRdb call, TRBD1, lacks DNA for checking. Per the germline V gene, CDR1 is SGHAT and CDR2 is FQNNGV. The CDR3 covers 16 residues. The chain's CDR3 is CASSLPETGDFLTQYF.

This chain's CDR3 is CACSSSYEQYF. The V gene is TRBV12-3 or TRBV12-4, the J gene TRBJ2-7. This CDR3 comprises 11 residues.

This sequence joins TRBV20-1 and TRBJ2-3; TCRdb lists TRBD2, though no DNA is available to test this call. CDR1 and CDR2 (germline): DFQATT, SNEGSKA (reference sequence). The length of the CDR3 is 19 residues. The CDR3 sequence is CSARDVGLAGTENTDTQYF.

The chain links TRBV2 to TRBJ2-1; TCRdb's D gene call, TRBD2, goes unchecked for lack of DNA. Germline assignment: CDR1 SNHLY and CDR2 FYNNEI. The CDR3 totals 17 residues. The CDR3 loop reads CASSVLSAGGPLDEQFF.

The V and J genes are TRBV24-1 and TRBJ1-4; TCRdb designates TRBD1, a call that cannot be tested without DNA. Germline V gene data show CDR1 as KGHDR and CDR2 as SFDVKD. The CDR3 has 13 amino acids. CDR3: CATMDSDNEKLFF.

The V call is TRBV20-1, the J call TRBJ1-1. This CDR3 spans 13 amino acids. CDR1 DFQATT and CDR2 SNEGSKA come from the germline V gene (reference sequence). The CDR3 loop reads CSASEGGWTEAFF.